This entry describes one T cell receptor beta chain. Its antigen is as yet unknown. The data originate from a study of cytomegalovirus exposure and HLA in healthy donors. Study-level points and caveats: Most TCR sequences proved rare, with some public TCRs found in many donors. Reportedly, cytomegalovirus status was diagnosed with high sensitivity and specificity.

Here immunoSEQ multiplex PCR was the method, and the copy in TCRdb shows in-frame clones only, minus some. The data hold some 80,000 clones, with 85% to 95% observed a single time. Trimming removed 7 bases from V and 8 bases from J, with 12 bases in between. There are 12 residues in the CDR3. Germline V lookup: CDR1 MDHEN, CDR2 SYDVKM. The chain employs TRBV28 and TRBJ2-4; a weak D match, TRBD1 (6 bases). The source of this sequence is a young woman in good health and CMV-seronegative. The material sequenced was PBMCs. Written as DNA, the CDR3 is TGTGCCAGCACTGCCCAGGGGTACATTCAGTACTTC. As protein: CASTAQGYIQYF.